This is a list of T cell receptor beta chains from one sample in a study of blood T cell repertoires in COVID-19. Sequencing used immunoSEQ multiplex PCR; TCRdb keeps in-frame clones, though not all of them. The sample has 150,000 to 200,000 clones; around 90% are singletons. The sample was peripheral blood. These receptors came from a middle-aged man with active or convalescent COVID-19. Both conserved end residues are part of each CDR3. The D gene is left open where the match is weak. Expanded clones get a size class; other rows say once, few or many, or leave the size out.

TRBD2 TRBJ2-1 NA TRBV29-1 CSVGSGGAGNEQFF TGCAGCGTTGGAAGCGGGGGGGCCGGCAATGAGCAGTTCTTC
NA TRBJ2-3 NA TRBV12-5 CASGLDRSTDTQYF TGTGCTAGTGGTTTGGACAGGAGCACAGATACGCAGTATTTT
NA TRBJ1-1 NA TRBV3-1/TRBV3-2 CASSQDRAYTEAFF TGTGCCAGCAGCCAAGACAGGGCTTACACTGAAGCTTTCTTT
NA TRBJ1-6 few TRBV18 CASSQGQNSPLHF TGTGCCAGCTCACAGGGGCAGAATTCACCCCTCCACTTT
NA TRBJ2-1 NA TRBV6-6 CASKMDSSHNEQFF TGTGCCAGCAAAATGGACTCCAGCCACAATGAGCAGTTCTTC
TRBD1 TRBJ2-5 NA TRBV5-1 CASSLSSLGGTGAETQYF TGCGCCAGCAGCTTGTCGAGCTTGGGAGGGACAGGGGCAGAGACCCAGTACTTC
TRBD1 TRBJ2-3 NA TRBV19 CASSIEDRGRHTQYF TGTGCCAGTAGTATTGAGGACAGGGGTCGACATACGCAGTATTTT
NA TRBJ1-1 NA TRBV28 CASSPLGGAQLNTEAFF TGTGCCAGCAGTCCCCTGGGGGGGGCTCAATTGAACACTGAAGCTTTCTTT
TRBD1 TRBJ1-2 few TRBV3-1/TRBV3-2 CASSQDRQGVDGYTF TGTGCCAGCAGCCAAGATCGACAGGGGGTCGATGGCTACACCTTC
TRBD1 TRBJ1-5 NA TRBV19 CASSRTGQGIQPQHF TGTGCCAGTAGTAGGACAGGGCAGGGGATCCAGCCCCAGCATTTT
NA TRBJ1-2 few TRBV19 CASSMRGPALYGYTF TGTGCCAGTAGTATGCGGGGACCCGCGTTGTACGGCTACACCTTC
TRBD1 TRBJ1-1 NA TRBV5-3 CARRGYRDRGHTEAFF TGTGCCAGAAGGGGGTACCGGGACAGGGGGCACACTGAAGCTTTCTTT
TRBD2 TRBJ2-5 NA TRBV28 CASSSPGTSGGETQYF TGTGCCAGCAGTTCCCCCGGGACTAGCGGGGGAGAGACCCAGTACTTC
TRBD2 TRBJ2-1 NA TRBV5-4 CASSLVRASGGAHEQFF TGTGCCAGCAGCTTGGTCAGGGCTAGCGGGGGGGCCCATGAGCAGTTCTTC
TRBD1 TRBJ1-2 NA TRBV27 CASSYNQGDGYTF TGTGCCAGCAGTTATAACCAGGGGGATGGCTACACCTTC
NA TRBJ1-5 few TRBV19 CAASGQSNQPQHF TGTGCCGCCTCAGGACAGTCCAATCAGCCCCAGCATTTT
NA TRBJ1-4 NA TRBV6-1 CASSETDSVNEKLFF TGTGCCAGCAGTGAAACGGACAGCGTTAATGAAAAACTGTTTTTT
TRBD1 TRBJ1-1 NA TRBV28 CASSFGQGSPEAFF TGTGCCAGCAGTTTCGGACAGGGAAGTCCTGAAGCTTTCTTT
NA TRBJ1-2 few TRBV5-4 CASSENRVYGYTF TGTGCCAGCAGCGAGAACAGGGTCTATGGCTACACCTTC
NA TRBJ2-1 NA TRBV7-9 CASSLSLDSINNEQFF TGTGCCAGCAGCTTAAGCTTAGACTCCATAAACAATGAGCAGTTCTTC
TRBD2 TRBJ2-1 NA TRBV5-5 CASSPRDYQEDEQFF TGTGCCAGCAGCCCCCGGGACTACCAGGAAGATGAGCAGTTCTTC
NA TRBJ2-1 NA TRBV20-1 CSAGDNNEQFF TGCAGTGCTGGAGATAACAATGAGCAGTTCTTC
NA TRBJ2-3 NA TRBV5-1 CASSFGLLPSTDTQYF TGCGCCAGCAGCTTTGGACTACTTCCATCCACAGATACGCAGTATTTT
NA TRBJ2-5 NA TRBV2 CATQYGAGQPAQYF TGTGCCACCCAGTATGGGGCCGGGCAGCCGGCCCAGTACTTC
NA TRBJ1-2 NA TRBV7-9 CASSLGAGQGYTF TGTGCCAGCAGCTTAGGGGCAGGGCAAGGCTACACCTTC
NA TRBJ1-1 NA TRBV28 CAILQGGTEAFF TGTGCCATTCTACAGGGTGGCACTGAAGCTTTCTTT
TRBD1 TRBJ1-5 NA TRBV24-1 CATSDQRQGVYSNQPQHF TGTGCCACCAGTGACCAAAGACAGGGGGTCTATAGCAATCAGCCCCAGCATTTT
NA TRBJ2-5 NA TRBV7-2 CASSLGGAAETQYF TGTGCCAGCAGCTTAGGCGGGGCCGCCGAGACCCAGTACTTC
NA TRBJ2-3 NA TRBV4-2 CASSQASTDTQYF TGTGCCAGCAGCCAAGCTAGCACAGATACGCAGTATTTT
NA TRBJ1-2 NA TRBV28 CASTQGGDYGYTF TGTGCCAGTACACAGGGTGGAGACTATGGCTACACCTTC
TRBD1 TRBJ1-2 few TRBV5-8 CASSFTGGIDYGYTF TGTGCCAGCAGCTTTACAGGGGGCATCGACTATGGCTACACCTTC
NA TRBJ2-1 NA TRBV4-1 CASSYRDSTYNEQFF TGCGCCAGCAGCTACCGGGACTCGACCTACAATGAGCAGTTCTTC
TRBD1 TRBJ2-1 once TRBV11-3 CASSFRDRGNEQFF TGTGCCAGCAGCTTCCGGGACAGGGGTAATGAGCAGTTCTTC
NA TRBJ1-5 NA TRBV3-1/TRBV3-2 CASSQGFPGMPSGQPQHF TGTGCCAGCAGCCAAGGGTTCCCAGGGATGCCCTCTGGGCAGCCCCAGCATTTT
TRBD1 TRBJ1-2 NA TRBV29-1 CSVLKGGQANGYTF TGCAGCGTTCTTAAGGGGGGACAGGCTAATGGCTACACCTTC
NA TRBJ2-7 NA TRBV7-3 CASSFPGTEQYF TGTGCCAGCAGCTTCCCAGGGACAGAGCAGTACTTC
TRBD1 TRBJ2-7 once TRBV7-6 CASSPGQGYSYEQYF TGTGCCAGCAGTCCTGGACAGGGGTACTCCTACGAGCAGTACTTC